These T cell receptor beta chains were read from a single sample in a study of siplizumab effects on memory and regulatory T cells. Assay used: immunoSEQ multiplex PCR; TCRdb lists only in-frame clones, some missing. The data show about 120,000 clones, with around 93% seen just once and around 0.16% held by the top ten. The source material was non-Treg CD4+ T cells sorted from blood. These receptors originate from a human donor in good health. Each CDR3 is given without its conserved first and last residue.

V gene	CDR3 protein
TRBV5-1	ASSRDPGGAEAF
TRBV15	AAGGRGTEAF
TRBV10-3	AISDLAGGPSYNEQF
TRBV7-9	ASSLETGAGGYT
TRBV18	ASSPLTGKRDEKLF
TRBV29-1	SVRGGKLGNQPQH
TRBV7-3	ASGLAGGWNEQF
TRBV9	ASSVDNSANSPLH
TRBV18	ASSPATGVGEQY
TRBV5-4	ASSRKTGGEYEQY
TRBV27	ASSPTLVHEQY
TRBV18	ASSPPGDYEQY
TRBV2	ASSGSTGQLGTQY
TRBV4-3	ASSKTGPGEKLF
TRBV9	ASSGTIGLGGNEQF
TRBV5-1	ASSLGSHSNQPQH
TRBV6-5	ASSYSAPGHSYEQY
TRBV4-2	ASSQGLLGTGELF
TRBV14	ASSPGLANQETQY
TRBV28	ASSSVGHFYGYT
TRBV2	ASRGQGGRGTEAF
TRBV5-6	ASSGTGGFYEQY
TRBV28	ASSLSGGNTIY
TRBV7-6	ASSRYTDTQY
TRBV18	ASSPANTKPNQPQH
TRBV5-1	ASSLVGLAGDHRVTQY
TRBV29-1	SVMTGLNTEAF
TRBV7-9	ASSHRDYNSPLH
TRBV29-1	SVRPGQGNEKLF
TRBV7-2	ASSKRGLAGGTYQETQY
TRBV18	ASSQHTDTEAF
TRBV6-4	ASSDVGGANVLT
TRBV5-4	ASSPAVDTQY
TRBV6-5	ASSYANTGELF
TRBV30	AWGTSGRLYQETQY
TRBV11-2	ASSLRLTGKTYEQY
TRBV9	ASSAPSLGGYT
TRBV5-1	ASSLATRGTEAF
TRBV18	ASSGTPNSNQPQH
TRBV5-1	ASSDGSGVLRKAF
TRBV5-3	ARSFGQVQAF
TRBV11-2	ASSIDRDEQY
TRBV7-9	ASSLAMGQAPTNEKLF
TRBV6-1	ASTQGREGKNIQY
TRBV7-6	ASSLVGVRGTDTQY
TRBV4-3	ASSQEDRGGNTIY
TRBV7-7	ASSPGQASYEQY
TRBV2	ASLRGGNTGELF